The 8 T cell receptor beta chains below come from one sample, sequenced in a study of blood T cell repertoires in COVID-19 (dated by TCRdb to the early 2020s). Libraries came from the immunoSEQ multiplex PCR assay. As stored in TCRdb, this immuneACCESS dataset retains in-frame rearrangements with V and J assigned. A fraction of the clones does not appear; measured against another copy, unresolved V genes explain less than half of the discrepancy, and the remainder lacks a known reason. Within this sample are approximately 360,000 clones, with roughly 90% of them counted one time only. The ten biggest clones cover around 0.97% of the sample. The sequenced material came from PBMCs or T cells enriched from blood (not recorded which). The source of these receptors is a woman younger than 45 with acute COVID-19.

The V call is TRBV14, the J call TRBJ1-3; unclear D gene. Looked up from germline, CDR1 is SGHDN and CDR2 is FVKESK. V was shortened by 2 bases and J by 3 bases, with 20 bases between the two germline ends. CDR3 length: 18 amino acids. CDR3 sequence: CASSQYRRPGGVGNTIYF. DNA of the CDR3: TGTGCCAGCAGCCAATATAGAAGGCCGGGAGGAGTTGGAAACACCATATATTTT.

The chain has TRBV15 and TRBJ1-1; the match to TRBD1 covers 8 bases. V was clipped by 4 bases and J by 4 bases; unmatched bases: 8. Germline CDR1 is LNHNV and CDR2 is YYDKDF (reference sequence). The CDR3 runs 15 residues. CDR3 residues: CATSTRTGRFTEAFF. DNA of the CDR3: TGTGCCACCAGCACCAGGACAGGGCGCTTCACTGAAGCTTTCTTT. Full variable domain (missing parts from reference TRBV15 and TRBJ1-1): DAMVIQNPRYQVTQFGKPVTLSCSQTLNHNVMYWYQQKSSQAPKLLFHYYDKDFNNEADTPDNFQSRRPNTSFCFLDIRSPGLGDTAMYLCATSTRTGRFTEAFFGQGTRLTVV.

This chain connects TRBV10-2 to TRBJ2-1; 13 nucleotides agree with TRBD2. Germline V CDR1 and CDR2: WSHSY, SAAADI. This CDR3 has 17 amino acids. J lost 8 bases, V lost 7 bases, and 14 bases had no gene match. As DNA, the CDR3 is TGCGCCAGCAAGGAGTGGACTAGCGGGAGCCAACCCGATGAGCAGTTCTTC. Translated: CASKEWTSGSQPDEQFF.

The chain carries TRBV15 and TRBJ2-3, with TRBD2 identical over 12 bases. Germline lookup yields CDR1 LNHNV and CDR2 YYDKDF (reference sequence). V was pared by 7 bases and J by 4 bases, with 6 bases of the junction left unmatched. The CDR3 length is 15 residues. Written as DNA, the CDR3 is TGTGCCACCACCCGACTAGCGGGGGTGGCAGATACGCAGTATTTT. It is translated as CATTRLAGVADTQYF.

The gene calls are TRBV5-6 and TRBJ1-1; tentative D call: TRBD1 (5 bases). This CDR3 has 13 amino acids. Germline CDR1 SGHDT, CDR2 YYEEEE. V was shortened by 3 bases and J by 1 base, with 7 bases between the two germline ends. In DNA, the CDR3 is TGTGCCAGCAGCTCGACAGAGAACACTGAAGCTTTCTTT. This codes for CASSSTENTEAFF.

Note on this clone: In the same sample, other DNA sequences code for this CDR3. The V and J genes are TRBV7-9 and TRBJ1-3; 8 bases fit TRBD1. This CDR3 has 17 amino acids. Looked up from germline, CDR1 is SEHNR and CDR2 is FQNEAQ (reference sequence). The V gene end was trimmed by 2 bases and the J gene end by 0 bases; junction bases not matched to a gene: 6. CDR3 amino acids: CASSLNQGAYSGNTIYF. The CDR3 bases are TGTGCCAGCAGCTTAAATCAGGGGGCATACTCTGGAAACACCATATATTTT.

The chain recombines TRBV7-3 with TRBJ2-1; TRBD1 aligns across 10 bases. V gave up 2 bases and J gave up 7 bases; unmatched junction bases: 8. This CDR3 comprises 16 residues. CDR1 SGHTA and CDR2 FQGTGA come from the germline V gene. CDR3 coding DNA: TGTGCCAGCAGCTTAGTGGGGACAGGGGTAGGGAATGAGCAGTTCTTC. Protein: CASSLVGTGVGNEQFF.

The CDR3, as DNA: TGTGCCAGCAGCTCCCCCCGGCAGGGAACCTACGAGCAGTACTTC. Its translation is CASSSPRQGTYEQYF. This chain links TRBV7-9 with TRBJ2-7, with D possibly TRBD1 on 5 matching bases. CDR3 length: 15 amino acids. V was shortened by 4 bases and J by 2 bases, with 15 bases between the two germline ends. Germline assignment: CDR1 SEHNR and CDR2 FQNEAQ (reference sequence).